A selection of T cell receptor beta chains follows, all from one sample in a study of OX40 agonist ivuxolimab in advanced cancers. Sequencing was performed with immunoSEQ multiplex PCR; in TCRdb, only in-frame clones are kept and a portion is missing. The sample has tens of thousands of clones; about 91% are singletons. The sample consisted of CD4+ or CD8+ T cells sorted from blood, taken in a trial of the OX40 agonist ivuxolimab. The receptor set was obtained from an adult with an advanced solid tumor such as melanoma, head and neck, liver or kidney cancer. Both conserved end residues are part of each CDR3. Each record gives: V gene, clone size, CDR3 length, J gene, CDR3 protein. Size tells how often a clone was seen (once, few, many) or the class of an expanded clone, and some rows leave it out.

v_call: TRBV30; clone_size: .; cdr3_length: 17; j_call: TRBJ2-3; cdr3_aa: CAWSVASGTTRTDTQYF
v_call: TRBV27; clone_size: few; cdr3_length: 14; j_call: TRBJ1-1; cdr3_aa: CASSLGTGITEAFF
v_call: TRBV6-5; clone_size: .; cdr3_length: 15; j_call: TRBJ1-4; cdr3_aa: CASSSRLTTNEKLFF
v_call: TRBV7-8; clone_size: .; cdr3_length: 15; j_call: TRBJ2-6; cdr3_aa: CASSWGQGLANVLTF
v_call: TRBV9; clone_size: .; cdr3_length: 16; j_call: TRBJ2-2; cdr3_aa: CASSPFLQGDTGELFF
v_call: TRBV7-9; clone_size: .; cdr3_length: 15; j_call: TRBJ1-5; cdr3_aa: CASSLEGGDNQPQHF
v_call: TRBV5-1; clone_size: .; cdr3_length: 14; j_call: TRBJ2-3; cdr3_aa: CASSPRKITDTQYF
v_call: TRBV27; clone_size: few; cdr3_length: 14; j_call: TRBJ1-2; cdr3_aa: CASSRGAAYYGYTF
v_call: TRBV5-4; clone_size: .; cdr3_length: 16; j_call: TRBJ2-3; cdr3_aa: CASSLKKASSTDTQYF
v_call: TRBV4-3; clone_size: .; cdr3_length: 14; j_call: TRBJ1-6; cdr3_aa: CASSQAGVGSPLHF
v_call: TRBV7-2; clone_size: few; cdr3_length: 16; j_call: TRBJ1-1; cdr3_aa: CASSLAQGGEGTEAFF
v_call: TRBV10-3; clone_size: .; cdr3_length: 14; j_call: TRBJ2-5; cdr3_aa: CAISDIGGEETQYF
v_call: TRBV10-3; clone_size: .; cdr3_length: 15; j_call: TRBJ2-1; cdr3_aa: CAISPTGTGDNEQFF
v_call: TRBV21-1; clone_size: few; cdr3_length: 18; j_call: TRBJ1-5; cdr3_aa: CASSRWGQVTSKDQPQHF
v_call: TRBV7-3; clone_size: .; cdr3_length: 16; j_call: TRBJ1-5; cdr3_aa: CASSITSGTGDQPQHF
v_call: TRBV7-8; clone_size: once; cdr3_length: 14; j_call: TRBJ2-7; cdr3_aa: CASSLAVWGYEQYF
v_call: TRBV23-1; clone_size: .; cdr3_length: 17; j_call: TRBJ1-1; cdr3_aa: CASSQPLGPRKNTEAFF
v_call: TRBV28; clone_size: .; cdr3_length: 14; j_call: TRBJ1-5; cdr3_aa: CASSLWQGGQPQHF
v_call: TRBV11-1; clone_size: .; cdr3_length: 14; j_call: TRBJ1-1; cdr3_aa: CASSLGQVNTEAFF
v_call: TRBV13; clone_size: .; cdr3_length: 15; j_call: TRBJ2-1; cdr3_aa: CASSLTGSSYNEQFF
v_call: TRBV4-2; clone_size: .; cdr3_length: 13; j_call: TRBJ2-7; cdr3_aa: CASSQDPSVEQYF
v_call: TRBV7-8; clone_size: .; cdr3_length: 17; j_call: TRBJ2-2; cdr3_aa: CASSLPRDTTNTGELFF
v_call: TRBV6-6; clone_size: .; cdr3_length: 12; j_call: .; cdr3_aa: CASSADTYEQYF
v_call: TRBV27; clone_size: .; cdr3_length: 12; j_call: TRBJ2-1; cdr3_aa: CASSATRDEQFF
v_call: TRBV28; clone_size: few; cdr3_length: 13; j_call: TRBJ1-2; cdr3_aa: CAGQGNSNYGYTF
v_call: TRBV9; clone_size: .; cdr3_length: 14; j_call: TRBJ2-1; cdr3_aa: CASSPGTTYNEQFF
v_call: TRBV11-3; clone_size: .; cdr3_length: 16; j_call: TRBJ2-2; cdr3_aa: CASSLDRDSNTGELFF
v_call: TRBV7-6; clone_size: once; cdr3_length: 15; j_call: TRBJ2-7; cdr3_aa: CASSSGLAGINEQYF
v_call: TRBV27; clone_size: .; cdr3_length: 14; j_call: TRBJ1-1; cdr3_aa: CASSLAGANTEAFF
v_call: TRBV10-2; clone_size: .; cdr3_length: 14; j_call: TRBJ2-5; cdr3_aa: CASSYTSGSETQYF
v_call: TRBV7-2; clone_size: .; cdr3_length: 15; j_call: TRBJ1-5; cdr3_aa: CASSLGQGASQPQHF
v_call: TRBV15; clone_size: .; cdr3_length: 16; j_call: TRBJ1-3; cdr3_aa: CATSRGRGDAGNTIYF
v_call: TRBV28; clone_size: .; cdr3_length: 14; j_call: TRBJ2-3; cdr3_aa: CATGTSGSTDTQYF
v_call: TRBV19; clone_size: .; cdr3_length: 13; j_call: TRBJ1-1; cdr3_aa: CASSMGPNTEAFF
v_call: TRBV4-3; clone_size: .; cdr3_length: 15; j_call: TRBJ1-1; cdr3_aa: CASSQDLEGNTEAFF
v_call: TRBV5-5; clone_size: .; cdr3_length: 14; j_call: TRBJ1-2; cdr3_aa: CASSLGQGESGYTF
v_call: TRBV7-3; clone_size: .; cdr3_length: 15; j_call: TRBJ2-1; cdr3_aa: CASSLSGGDYNEQFF
v_call: TRBV11-3; clone_size: .; cdr3_length: 14; j_call: TRBJ2-7; cdr3_aa: CASSPGSGWNEQYF
v_call: TRBV7-9; clone_size: .; cdr3_length: 13; j_call: TRBJ2-5; cdr3_aa: CASSLVGEETQYF
v_call: TRBV4-3; clone_size: .; cdr3_length: 16; j_call: TRBJ2-7; cdr3_aa: CASSQGTGLGNYEQYF
v_call: TRBV29-1; clone_size: .; cdr3_length: 13; j_call: TRBJ2-7; cdr3_aa: CSVTVTIPYEQYF
v_call: TRBV28; clone_size: .; cdr3_length: 15; j_call: TRBJ2-1; cdr3_aa: CASSPGQGAINEQFF
v_call: TRBV2; clone_size: .; cdr3_length: 14; j_call: TRBJ2-1; cdr3_aa: CASSDGASYNEQFF
v_call: TRBV5-4; clone_size: .; cdr3_length: 16; j_call: TRBJ2-7; cdr3_aa: CASSLTAGTGFDEQYF
v_call: TRBV7-9; clone_size: .; cdr3_length: 13; j_call: TRBJ2-1; cdr3_aa: CASSFLANNEQFF